Listed below are T cell receptor beta chains from one sample, sequenced in a study of T cell responses to AZD1222 COVID-19 vaccine. Profiled with immunoSEQ multiplex PCR; TCRdb holds only in-frame clones, not every one. The repertoire has 30,000 to 35,000 clones, roughly 90% of them found once; the top ten carry about 14%. The sequencing here drew on peripheral blood, taken 28 days after the second AZD1222 dose. Source of these receptors: an adult who received the AZD1222 COVID-19 vaccine. The CDR3 runs from the conserved cysteine through the conserved F or W. The D gene is left open where the match is weak.

>TRBJ2-1|.|TRBV7-2
CASSFRGGNTYNEQFF
>TRBJ1-5|.|TRBV6-2/TRBV6-3
CASSYSKRWRSNQPQHF
>TRBJ2-5|.|TRBV27
CASKSLGTQYF
>TRBJ2-7|.|TRBV13
CASSSQVEQYF
>TRBJ2-1|TRBD2|TRBV7-2
CASSLAGGFSYNEQFF
>TRBJ2-1|.|TRBV7-2
CASSFFYEQFF
>TRBJ2-2|TRBD1|TRBV7-9
CASSSWDRGDTGELFF
>TRBJ1-2|.|TRBV3-1/TRBV3-2
CASSHFPVDGYTF
>TRBJ2-1|TRBD1|TRBV7-3
CASSPRRGQGVTNEQFF
>TRBJ1-6|.|TRBV4-3
CASSLEWEVNSPLHF
>TRBJ1-1|.|TRBV5-1
CASSRGNSGRVAEAFF
>TRBJ1-1|.|TRBV6-1
CASTNVGFTEAFF
>TRBJ2-5|TRBD1|TRBV5-5
CASSFRDRDIQTQYF
>TRBJ1-2|TRBD1|TRBV27
CASSRQGNFYGYTF
>TRBJ1-3|.|TRBV4-2
CASSQENGNTIYF
>TRBJ2-3|TRBD1|TRBV7-2
CASSLRQGQADTQYF
>TRBJ2-5|.|TRBV14
CASSQRGNPQYF
>TRBJ2-1|TRBD1|TRBV19
CASSRTGVQFF
>TRBJ1-1|.|TRBV10-2
CASSDRGMNTEAFF
>TRBJ2-3|.|TRBV27
CASSFLSSTQLPHTQYF
>TRBJ2-5|.|TRBV6-5
CASSYGGSETQYF
>TRBJ1-1|.|TRBV6-5
CASSYSNTPNEAFF
>TRBJ2-3|.|TRBV5-1
CASSPLSTDTQYF
>TRBJ2-3|.|TRBV5-1
CASSPRPRTDTQYF
>TRBJ1-5|.|TRBV19
CASSIAGYSNQPQHF
>TRBJ1-2|TRBD1|TRBV6-2/TRBV6-3
CASSDTPRGLYGYTF
>TRBJ1-2|.|TRBV7-3
CASSKQLVYGYTF
>TRBJ2-3|.|TRBV6-5
CASSPPGTDTQYF
>TRBJ1-5|.|TRBV2
CASTRMSGAQNQPQHF
>TRBJ2-5|TRBD1|TRBV7-9
CASSSGTVQETQYF
>TRBJ2-3|TRBD1|TRBV24-1
CATSDRGTASDTQYF
>TRBJ1-6|TRBD1|TRBV28
CASTRTGSILSPLHF
>TRBJ2-1|TRBD2|TRBV4-2
CASSRTGLAGGGEQFF
>TRBJ1-6|TRBD1|TRBV28
CASSPGDSSSYNSPLHF
>TRBJ2-7|.|TRBV7-9
CASSLGGYRSYEQYF
>TRBJ2-3|.|TRBV2
CASSRLETDTQYF
>TRBJ1-6|.|TRBV4-1
CASSQFTGKLDSPLHF
>TRBJ1-5|.|TRBV2
CASSNDRHSNQPQHF
>TRBJ2-3|TRBD2|TRBV11-2
CASSPIWGLAGATDTQYF
>TRBJ2-7|TRBD1|TRBV6-5
CASSYSPGQGFYEQYF
>TRBJ1-6|.|TRBV7-9
CASSFLGDNSPLHF
>TRBJ2-7|TRBD2|TRBV19
CASSIGRGGAKYEQYF
>TRBJ1-2|TRBD1|TRBV4-2
CASSQDLGQGQYGYTF
>TRBJ1-4|.|TRBV3-1/TRBV3-2
CASSQGNLGLFF
>TRBJ2-1|TRBD2|TRBV7-3
CASSLSSGGANEQFF
>TRBJ2-1|TRBD2|TRBV4-2
CASSPLDGTSGPNNEQFF
>TRBJ1-1|.|TRBV28
CASSPGGGNTEAFF
>TRBJ1-1|.|TRBV19
CASTLEGVNTEAFF
>TRBJ2-1|.|TRBV7-3
CASGLGSYNEQFF
>TRBJ2-3|.|TRBV30
CAWSPSVTQYF
>TRBJ2-1|.|TRBV9
CASSVSPIPYEQFF
>TRBJ2-7|.|TRBV7-9
CASSLDFGRDRIQQYF
>TRBJ1-2|TRBD1|TRBV7-9
CASSSEGGQDF
>TRBJ1-2|.|TRBV9
CASSAPGIGAQTF
>TRBJ1-3|.|TRBV5-4
CASSLPGSSGNTIYF
>TRBJ2-5|.|TRBV18
CASSPLSAQGQQYF
>TRBJ1-2|.|TRBV4-3
CASSQDLGGYGYTF
>TRBJ2-7|.|TRBV28
CASSFGGQTYEQYF
>TRBJ1-2|.|TRBV6-5
CASSYSGGLYGYTF
>TRBJ2-2|.|TRBV11-2
CASSLDAGELFF